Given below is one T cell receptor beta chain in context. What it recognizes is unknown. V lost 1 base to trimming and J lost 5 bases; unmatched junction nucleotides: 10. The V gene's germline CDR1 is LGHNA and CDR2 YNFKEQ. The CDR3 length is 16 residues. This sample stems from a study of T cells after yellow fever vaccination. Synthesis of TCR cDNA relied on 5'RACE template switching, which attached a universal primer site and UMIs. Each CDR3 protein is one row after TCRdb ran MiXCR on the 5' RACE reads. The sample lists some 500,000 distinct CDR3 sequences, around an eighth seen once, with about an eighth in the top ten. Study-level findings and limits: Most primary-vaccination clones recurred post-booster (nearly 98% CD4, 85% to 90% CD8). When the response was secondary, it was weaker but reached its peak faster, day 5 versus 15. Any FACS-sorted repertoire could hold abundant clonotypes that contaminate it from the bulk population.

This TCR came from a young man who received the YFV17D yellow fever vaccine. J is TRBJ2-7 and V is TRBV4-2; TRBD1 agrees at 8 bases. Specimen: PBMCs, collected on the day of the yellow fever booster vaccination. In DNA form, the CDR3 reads TGTGCCAGCAGCCAAGCGAGAGGACAGGGTAAAGACGAGCAGTACTTC. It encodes CASSQARGQGKDEQYF.